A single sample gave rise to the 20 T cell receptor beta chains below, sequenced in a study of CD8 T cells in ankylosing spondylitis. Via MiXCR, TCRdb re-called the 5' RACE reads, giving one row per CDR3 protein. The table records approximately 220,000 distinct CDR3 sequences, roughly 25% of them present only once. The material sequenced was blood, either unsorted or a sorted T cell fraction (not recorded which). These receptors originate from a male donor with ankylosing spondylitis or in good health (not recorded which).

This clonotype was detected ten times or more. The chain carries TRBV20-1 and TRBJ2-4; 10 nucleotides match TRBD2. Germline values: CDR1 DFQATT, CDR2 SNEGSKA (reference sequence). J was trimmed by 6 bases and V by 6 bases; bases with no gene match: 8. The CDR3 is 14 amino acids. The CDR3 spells CSAPPASGGNIQYF. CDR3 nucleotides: TGCAGTGCGCCACCCGCTAGCGGGGGAAACATTCAGTACTTC.

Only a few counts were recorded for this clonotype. The CDR3 loop is CSAHGDRDEQYF. The CDR3 nucleotides read TGCAGTGCACATGGGGACCGGGACGAGCAGTACTTC. The chain joins TRBV20-1 to TRBJ2-7; the D gene could be TRBD1 or TRBD2 (5 bases each). CDR1 and CDR2 (germline): DFQATT, SNEGSKA (reference sequence). This CDR3 has 12 amino acids. Between the trimmed V and J ends, which lost 6 bases and 5 bases, there was a span of 14 bases.

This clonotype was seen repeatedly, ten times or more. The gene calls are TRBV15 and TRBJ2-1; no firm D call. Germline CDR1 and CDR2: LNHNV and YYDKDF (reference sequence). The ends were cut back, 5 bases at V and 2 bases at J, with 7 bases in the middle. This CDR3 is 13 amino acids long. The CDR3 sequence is CATSGSAYNEQFF. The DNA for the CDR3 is TGTGCCACCAGCGGGTCGGCCTACAATGAGCAGTTCTTC.

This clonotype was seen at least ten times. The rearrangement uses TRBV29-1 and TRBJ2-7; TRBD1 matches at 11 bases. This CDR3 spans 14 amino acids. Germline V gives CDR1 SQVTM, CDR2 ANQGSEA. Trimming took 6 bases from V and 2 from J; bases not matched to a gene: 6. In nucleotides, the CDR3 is TGCAGCGTGACCGGGACAGGGGGTCCCTACGAGCAGTACTTC. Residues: CSVTGTGGPYEQYF.

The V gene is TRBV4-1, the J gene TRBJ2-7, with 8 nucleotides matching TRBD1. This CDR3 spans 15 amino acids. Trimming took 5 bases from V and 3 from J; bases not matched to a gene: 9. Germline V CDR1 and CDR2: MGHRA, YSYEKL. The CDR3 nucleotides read TGCGCCAGCAGCTACGCCGGACAGGGAGTCTACGAGCAGTACTTC. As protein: CASSYAGQGVYEQYF.

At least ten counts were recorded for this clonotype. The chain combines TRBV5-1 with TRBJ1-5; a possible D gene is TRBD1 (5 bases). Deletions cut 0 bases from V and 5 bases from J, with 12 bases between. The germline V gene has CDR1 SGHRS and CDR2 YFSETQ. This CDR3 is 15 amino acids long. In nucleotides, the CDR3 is TGCGCCAGCAGCTTGGTATCGGGGCAGGATCAGCCCCAGCATTTT. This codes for CASSLVSGQDQPQHF.

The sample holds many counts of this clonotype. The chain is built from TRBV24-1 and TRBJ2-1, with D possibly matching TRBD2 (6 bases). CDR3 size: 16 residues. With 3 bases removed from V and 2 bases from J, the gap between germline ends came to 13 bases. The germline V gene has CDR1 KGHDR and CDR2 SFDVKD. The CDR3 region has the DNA TGTGCCACCAGTGATGCGATCGGAGGGGCCTACAATGAGCAGTTCTTC. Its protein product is CATSDAIGGAYNEQFF.

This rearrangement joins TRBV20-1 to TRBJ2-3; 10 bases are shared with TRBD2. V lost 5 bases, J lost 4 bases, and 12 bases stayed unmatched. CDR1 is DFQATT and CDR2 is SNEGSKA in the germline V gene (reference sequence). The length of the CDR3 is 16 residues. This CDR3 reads CSALPLAGSRADTQYF. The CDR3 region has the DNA TGCAGTGCTTTACCACTAGCGGGATCTAGGGCAGATACGCAGTATTTT.

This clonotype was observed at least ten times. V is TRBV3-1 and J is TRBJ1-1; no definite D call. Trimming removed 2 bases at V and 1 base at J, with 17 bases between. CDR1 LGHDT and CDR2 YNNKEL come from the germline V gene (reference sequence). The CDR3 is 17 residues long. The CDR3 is CASSQSSGVQANTEAFF. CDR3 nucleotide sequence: TGTGCCAGCAGCCAAAGTAGCGGGGTCCAGGCGAACACTGAAGCTTTCTTT.

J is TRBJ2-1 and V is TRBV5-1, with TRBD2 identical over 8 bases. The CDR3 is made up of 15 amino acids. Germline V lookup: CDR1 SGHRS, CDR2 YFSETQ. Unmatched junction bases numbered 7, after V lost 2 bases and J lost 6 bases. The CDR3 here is CASSFGTRSGNEQFF. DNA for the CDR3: TGCGCCAGCAGCTTTGGGACTAGATCGGGCAATGAGCAGTTCTTC.

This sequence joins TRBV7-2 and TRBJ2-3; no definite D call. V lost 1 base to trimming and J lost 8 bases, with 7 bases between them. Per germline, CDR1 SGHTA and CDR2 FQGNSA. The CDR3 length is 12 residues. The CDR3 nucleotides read TGTGCCAGCAGCTTAGATCTGAGTACGCAGTATTTT. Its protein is CASSLDLSTQYF.

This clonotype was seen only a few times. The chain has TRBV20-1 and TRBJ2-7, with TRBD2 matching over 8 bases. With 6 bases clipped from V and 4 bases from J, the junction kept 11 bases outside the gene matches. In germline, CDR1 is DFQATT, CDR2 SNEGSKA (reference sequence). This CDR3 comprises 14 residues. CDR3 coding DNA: TGCAGTGCCGCCCGGGGGGCTAGCGGGTACGAGCAGTACTTC. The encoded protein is CSAARGASGYEQYF.

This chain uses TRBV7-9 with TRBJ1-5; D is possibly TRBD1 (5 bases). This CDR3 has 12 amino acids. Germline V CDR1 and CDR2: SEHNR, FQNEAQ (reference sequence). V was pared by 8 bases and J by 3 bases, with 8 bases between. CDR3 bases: TGTGCCAGCGGCAGGGACAATCAGCCCCAGCATTTT. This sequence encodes CASGRDNQPQHF.

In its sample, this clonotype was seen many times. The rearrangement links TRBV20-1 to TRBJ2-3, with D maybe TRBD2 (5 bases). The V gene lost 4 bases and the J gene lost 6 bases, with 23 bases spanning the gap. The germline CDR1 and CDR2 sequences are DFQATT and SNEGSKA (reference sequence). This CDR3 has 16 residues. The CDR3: CSATRIRGTFGDTQYF. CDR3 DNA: TGCAGTGCTACGCGTATACGGGGAACCTTTGGGGATACGCAGTATTTT.

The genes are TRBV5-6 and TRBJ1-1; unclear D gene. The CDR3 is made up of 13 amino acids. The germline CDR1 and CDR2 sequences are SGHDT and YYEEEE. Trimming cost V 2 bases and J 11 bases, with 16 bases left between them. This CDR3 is CASSFVAGGFAFF. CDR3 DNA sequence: TGTGCCAGCAGCTTCGTGGCAGGTGGTTTCGCTTTCTTT.

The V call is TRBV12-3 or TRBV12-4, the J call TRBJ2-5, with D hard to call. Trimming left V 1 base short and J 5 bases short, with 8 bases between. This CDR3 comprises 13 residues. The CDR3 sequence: CASSLGIGETQYF. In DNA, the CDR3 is TGTGCCAGCAGTTTAGGTATAGGGGAGACCCAGTACTTC.

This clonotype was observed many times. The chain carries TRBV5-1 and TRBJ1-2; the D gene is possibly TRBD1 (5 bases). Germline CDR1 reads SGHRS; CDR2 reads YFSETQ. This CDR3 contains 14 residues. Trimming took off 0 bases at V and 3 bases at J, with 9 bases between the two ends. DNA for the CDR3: TGCGCCAGCAGCTTGGGAGGGGATCACTATGGCTACACCTTC. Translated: CASSLGGDHYGYTF.

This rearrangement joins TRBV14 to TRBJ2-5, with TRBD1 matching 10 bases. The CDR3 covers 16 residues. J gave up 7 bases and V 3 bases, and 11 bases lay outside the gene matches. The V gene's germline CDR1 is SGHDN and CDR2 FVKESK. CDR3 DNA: TGTGCCAGCAGCCAGATGGGGACAGGGGTGTTCAGGACCCAGTACTTC. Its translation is CASSQMGTGVFRTQYF.

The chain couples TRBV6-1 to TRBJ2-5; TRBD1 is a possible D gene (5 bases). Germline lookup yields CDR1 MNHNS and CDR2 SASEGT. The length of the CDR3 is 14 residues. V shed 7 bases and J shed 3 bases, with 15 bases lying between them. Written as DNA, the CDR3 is TGTGCCAGCATATTCGACAGTTACAAAGAGACCCAGTACTTC. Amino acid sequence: CASIFDSYKETQYF.

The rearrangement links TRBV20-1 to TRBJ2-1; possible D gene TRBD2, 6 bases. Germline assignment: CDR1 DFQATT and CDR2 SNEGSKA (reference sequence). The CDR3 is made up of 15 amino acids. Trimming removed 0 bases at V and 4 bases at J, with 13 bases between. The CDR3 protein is CSAREGLYLYNEQFF. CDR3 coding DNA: TGCAGTGCTAGAGAGGGACTTTACCTTTACAATGAGCAGTTCTTC.